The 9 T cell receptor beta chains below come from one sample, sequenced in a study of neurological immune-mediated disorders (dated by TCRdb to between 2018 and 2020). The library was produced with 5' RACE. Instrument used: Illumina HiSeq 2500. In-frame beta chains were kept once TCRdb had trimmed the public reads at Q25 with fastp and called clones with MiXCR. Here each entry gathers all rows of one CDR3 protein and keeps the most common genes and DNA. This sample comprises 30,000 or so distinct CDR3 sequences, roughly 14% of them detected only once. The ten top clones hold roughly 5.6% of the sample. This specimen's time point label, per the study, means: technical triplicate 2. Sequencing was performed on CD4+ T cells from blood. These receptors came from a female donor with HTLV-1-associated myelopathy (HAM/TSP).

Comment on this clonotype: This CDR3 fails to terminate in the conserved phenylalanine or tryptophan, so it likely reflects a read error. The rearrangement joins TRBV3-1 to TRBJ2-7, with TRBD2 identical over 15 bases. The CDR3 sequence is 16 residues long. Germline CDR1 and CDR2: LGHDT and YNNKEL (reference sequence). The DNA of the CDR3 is TGTGTCAGCAGCCAAGGGACTAGCGGGAGGAGGTACGAGCAGTACTTA. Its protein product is CVSSQGTSGRRYEQYL.

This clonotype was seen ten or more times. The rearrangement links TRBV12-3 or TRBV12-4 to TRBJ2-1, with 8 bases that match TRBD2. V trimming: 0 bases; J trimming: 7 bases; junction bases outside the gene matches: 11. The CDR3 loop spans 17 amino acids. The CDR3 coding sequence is TGTGCCAGCAGTTTAGCGACCTTCAGCGGGAGAGGGAATGAGCAGTTCTTC. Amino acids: CASSLATFSGRGNEQFF.

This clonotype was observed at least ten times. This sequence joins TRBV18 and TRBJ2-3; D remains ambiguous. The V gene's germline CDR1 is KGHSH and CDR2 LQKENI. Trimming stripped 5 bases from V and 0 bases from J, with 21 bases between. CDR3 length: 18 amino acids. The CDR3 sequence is CASSKTPLTIISTDTQYF. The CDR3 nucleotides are TGTGCCAGCTCAAAAACCCCATTGACGATTATTAGCACAGATACGCAGTATTTT.

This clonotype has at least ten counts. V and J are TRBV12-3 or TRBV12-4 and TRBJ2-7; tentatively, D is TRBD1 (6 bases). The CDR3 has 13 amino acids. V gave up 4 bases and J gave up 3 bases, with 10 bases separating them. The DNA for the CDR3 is TGTGCCAGCAGTTACAGAGGGGGCTACGAGCAGTACTTC. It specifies CASSYRGGYEQYF.

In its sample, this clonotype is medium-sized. The CDR3 here is CASSYLTELSTDTQYF. The CDR3 DNA is TGCGCCAGCAGCTACCTGACAGAGCTTAGCACAGATACGCAGTATTTT. J is TRBJ2-3 and V is TRBV5-1; D perhaps matches TRBD1 (5 bases). There are 16 residues in the CDR3. CDR1 is SGHRS, CDR2 YFSETQ, per germline. V lost 3 bases and J lost 0, with 14 bases in between.

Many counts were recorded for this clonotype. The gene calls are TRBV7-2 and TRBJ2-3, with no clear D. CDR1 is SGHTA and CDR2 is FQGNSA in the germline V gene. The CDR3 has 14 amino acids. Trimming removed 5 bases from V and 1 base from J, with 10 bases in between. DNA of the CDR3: TGTGCCAGCAGCCCGGGCCGCGGCACAGATACGCAGTATTTT. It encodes CASSPGRGTDTQYF.

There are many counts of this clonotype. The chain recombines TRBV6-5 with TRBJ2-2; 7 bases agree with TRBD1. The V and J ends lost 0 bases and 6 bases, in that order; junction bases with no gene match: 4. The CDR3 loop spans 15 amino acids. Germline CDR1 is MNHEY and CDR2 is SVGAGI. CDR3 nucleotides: TGTGCCAGCAGTTACTCGACAGGGTACGCCGGGGAGCTGTTTTTT. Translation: CASSYSTGYAGELFF.

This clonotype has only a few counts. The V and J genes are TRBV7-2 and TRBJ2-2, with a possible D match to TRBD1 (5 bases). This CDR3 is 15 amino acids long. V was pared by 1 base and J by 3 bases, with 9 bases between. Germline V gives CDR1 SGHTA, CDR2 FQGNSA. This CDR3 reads CASSLGGGDTGELFF. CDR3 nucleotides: TGTGCCAGCAGCTTAGGGGGCGGCGACACCGGGGAGCTGTTTTTT.

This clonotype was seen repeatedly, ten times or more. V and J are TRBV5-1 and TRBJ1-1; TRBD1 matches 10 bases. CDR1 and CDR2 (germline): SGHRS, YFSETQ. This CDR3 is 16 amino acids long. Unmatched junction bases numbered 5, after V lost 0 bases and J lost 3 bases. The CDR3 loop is CASSLGQGAVDTEAFF. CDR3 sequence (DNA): TGCGCCAGCAGCTTGGGACAGGGGGCGGTGGACACTGAAGCTTTCTTT.